This TCR beta chain is from a study of cytomegalovirus exposure and HLA in healthy donors. General study points: A later analysis linked a missense variant in DCLRE1C to the trimming of TCR beta V and J genes. Most of the TCR beta V segments (in an earlier analysis) were productive either about 87% or about 30% of the time.

Regarding this clone: Its matching antigen is unknown.

PCR amplification relied on 60 Vbeta primers (plus 13 Jbeta primers). The table came from immunoSEQ multiplex PCR; TCRdb's copy has only in-frame clones and leaves some out. The data contain about 57,000 clones, about 84% of them singletons. Germline assignment: CDR1 MNHEY and CDR2 SMNVEV (reference sequence). CDR3 length: 16 residues. V dropped 6 bases and J dropped 3; count of bases not matched to a gene: 9. The sequence came from a male donor in good health and CMV-seronegative. Sequenced input: PBMCs. The J gene is TRBJ2-2, the V gene TRBV27; 8 bases align to TRBD2. DNA for the CDR3: TGTGCCAGCAGCCTTTACGGGGGGGTGTACACCGGGGAGCTGTTTTTT. Translation gives CASSLYGGVYTGELFF.